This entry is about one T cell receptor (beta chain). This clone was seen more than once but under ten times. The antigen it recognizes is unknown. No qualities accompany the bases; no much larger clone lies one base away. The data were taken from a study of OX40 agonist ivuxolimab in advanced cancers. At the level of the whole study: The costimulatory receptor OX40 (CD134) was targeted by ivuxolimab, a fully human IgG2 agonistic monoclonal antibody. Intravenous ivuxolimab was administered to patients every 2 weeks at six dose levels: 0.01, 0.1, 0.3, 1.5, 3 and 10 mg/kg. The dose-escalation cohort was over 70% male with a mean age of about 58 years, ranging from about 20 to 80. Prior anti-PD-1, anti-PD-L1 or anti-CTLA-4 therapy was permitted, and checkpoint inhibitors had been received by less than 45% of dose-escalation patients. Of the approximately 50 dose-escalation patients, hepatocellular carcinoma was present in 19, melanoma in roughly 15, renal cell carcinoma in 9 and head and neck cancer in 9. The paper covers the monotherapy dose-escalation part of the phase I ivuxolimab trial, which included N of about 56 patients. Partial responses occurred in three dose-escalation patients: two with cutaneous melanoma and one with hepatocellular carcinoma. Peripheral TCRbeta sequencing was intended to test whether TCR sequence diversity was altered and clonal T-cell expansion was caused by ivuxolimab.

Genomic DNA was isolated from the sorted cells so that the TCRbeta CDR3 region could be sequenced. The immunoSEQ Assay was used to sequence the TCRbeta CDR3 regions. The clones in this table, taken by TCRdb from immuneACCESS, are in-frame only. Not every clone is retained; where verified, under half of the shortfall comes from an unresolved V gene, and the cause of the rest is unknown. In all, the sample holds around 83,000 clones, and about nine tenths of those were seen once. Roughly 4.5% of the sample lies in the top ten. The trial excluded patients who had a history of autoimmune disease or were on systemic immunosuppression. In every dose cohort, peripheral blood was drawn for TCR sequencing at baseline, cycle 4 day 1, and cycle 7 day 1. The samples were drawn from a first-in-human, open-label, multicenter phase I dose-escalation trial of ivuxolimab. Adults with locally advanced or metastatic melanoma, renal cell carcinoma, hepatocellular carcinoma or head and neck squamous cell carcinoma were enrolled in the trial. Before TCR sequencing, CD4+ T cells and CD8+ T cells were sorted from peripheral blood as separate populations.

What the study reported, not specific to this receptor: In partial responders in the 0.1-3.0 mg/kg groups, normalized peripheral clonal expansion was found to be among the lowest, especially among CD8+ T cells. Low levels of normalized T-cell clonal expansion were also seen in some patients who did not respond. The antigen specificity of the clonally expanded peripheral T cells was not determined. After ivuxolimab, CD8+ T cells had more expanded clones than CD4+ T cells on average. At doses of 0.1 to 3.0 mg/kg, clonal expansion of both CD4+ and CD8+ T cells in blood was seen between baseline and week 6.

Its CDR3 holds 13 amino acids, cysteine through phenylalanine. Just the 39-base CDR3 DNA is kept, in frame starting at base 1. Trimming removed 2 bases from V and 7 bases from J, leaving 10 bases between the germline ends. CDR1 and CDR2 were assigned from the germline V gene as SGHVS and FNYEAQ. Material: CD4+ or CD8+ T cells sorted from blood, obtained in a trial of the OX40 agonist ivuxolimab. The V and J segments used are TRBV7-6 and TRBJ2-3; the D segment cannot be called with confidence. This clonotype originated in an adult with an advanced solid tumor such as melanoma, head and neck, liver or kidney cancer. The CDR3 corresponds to CASSLTMGNTQYF. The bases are TGTGCCAGCAGCTTAACAATGGGAAATACGCAGTATTTT.